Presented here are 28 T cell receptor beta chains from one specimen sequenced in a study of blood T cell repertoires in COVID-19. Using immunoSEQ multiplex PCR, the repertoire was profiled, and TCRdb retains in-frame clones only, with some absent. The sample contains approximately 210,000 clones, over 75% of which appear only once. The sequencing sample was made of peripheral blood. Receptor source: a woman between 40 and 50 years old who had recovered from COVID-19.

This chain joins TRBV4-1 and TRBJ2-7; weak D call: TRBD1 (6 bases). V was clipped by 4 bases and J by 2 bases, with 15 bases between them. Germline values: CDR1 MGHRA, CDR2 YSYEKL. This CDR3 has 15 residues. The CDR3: CASSLFAGVPYEQYF. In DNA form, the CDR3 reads TGCGCCAGCAGCCTCTTCGCAGGGGTCCCCTACGAGCAGTACTTC.

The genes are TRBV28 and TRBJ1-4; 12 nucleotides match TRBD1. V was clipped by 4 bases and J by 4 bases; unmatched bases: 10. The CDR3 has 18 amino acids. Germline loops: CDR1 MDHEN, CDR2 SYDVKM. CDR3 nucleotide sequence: TGTGCCAGCAGTTCCAATCCCGGGACAGGGGGCTTTAATGAAAAACTGTTTTTT. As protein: CASSSNPGTGGFNEKLFF.

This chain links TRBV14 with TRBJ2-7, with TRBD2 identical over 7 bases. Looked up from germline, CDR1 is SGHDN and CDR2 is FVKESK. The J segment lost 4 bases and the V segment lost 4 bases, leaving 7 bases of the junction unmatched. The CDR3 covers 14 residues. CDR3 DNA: TGTGCCAGCAGCCGCGGGACTACCTTTTACGAGCAGTACTTC. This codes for CASSRGTTFYEQYF.

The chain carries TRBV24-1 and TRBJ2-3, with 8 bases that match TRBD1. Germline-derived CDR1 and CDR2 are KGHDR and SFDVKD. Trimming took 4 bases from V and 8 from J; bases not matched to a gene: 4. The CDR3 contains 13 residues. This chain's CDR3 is CATSDTDRVTQYF. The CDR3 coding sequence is TGTGCCACCAGTGACACGGACAGGGTTACGCAGTATTTT.

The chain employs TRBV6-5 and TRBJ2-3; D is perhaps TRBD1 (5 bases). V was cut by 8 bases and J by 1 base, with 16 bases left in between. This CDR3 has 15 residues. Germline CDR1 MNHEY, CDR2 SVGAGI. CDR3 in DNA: TGTGCCAGCTCGACAGCCTTAGGGGGCACAGATACGCAGTATTTT. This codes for CASSTALGGTDTQYF.

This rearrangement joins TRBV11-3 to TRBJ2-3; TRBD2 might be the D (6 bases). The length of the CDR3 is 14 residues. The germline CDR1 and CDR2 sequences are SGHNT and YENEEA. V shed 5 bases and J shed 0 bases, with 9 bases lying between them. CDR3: CASSPGLSTDTQYF. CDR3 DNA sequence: TGTGCCAGCAGCCCGGGACTTAGCACAGATACGCAGTATTTT.

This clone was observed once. The CDR3 DNA is TGTGCCAGTAGTATGTCGAGTGATAGCTCCTACGAGCAGTACTTC. This translates into CASSMSSDSSYEQYF. This chain joins TRBV19 and TRBJ2-7, with no clear D. This CDR3 is built from 15 residues. From germline, CDR1 is LNHDA and CDR2 SQIVND (reference sequence). Trimming removed 3 bases at V and 0 bases at J, with 12 bases between.

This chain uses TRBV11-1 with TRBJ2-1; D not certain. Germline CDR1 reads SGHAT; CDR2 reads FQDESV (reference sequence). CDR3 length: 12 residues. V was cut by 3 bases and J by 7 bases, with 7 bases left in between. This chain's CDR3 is CASSFPVNEQFF. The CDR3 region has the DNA TGTGCCAGCAGCTTCCCGGTTAATGAGCAGTTCTTC.

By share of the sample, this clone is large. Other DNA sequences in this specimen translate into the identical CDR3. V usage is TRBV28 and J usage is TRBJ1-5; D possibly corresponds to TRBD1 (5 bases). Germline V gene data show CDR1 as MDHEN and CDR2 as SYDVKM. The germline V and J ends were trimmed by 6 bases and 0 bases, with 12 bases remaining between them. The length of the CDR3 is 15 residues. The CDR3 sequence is CASRVDRLSNQPQHF. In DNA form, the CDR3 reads TGTGCCAGCAGAGTCGACAGACTTAGCAATCAGCCCCAGCATTTT.

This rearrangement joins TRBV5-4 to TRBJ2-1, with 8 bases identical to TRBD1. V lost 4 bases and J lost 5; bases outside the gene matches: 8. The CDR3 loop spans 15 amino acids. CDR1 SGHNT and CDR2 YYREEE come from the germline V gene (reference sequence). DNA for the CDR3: TGTGCCAGCAGCGCCACCGGGACAGGTGACAATGAGCAGTTCTTC. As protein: CASSATGTGDNEQFF.

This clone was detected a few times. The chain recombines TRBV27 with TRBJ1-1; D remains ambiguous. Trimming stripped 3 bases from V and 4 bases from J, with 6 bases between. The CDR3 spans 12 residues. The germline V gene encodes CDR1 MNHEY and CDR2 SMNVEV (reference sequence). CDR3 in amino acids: CASSFFGTEAFF. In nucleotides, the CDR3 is TGTGCCAGCAGTTTTTTCGGCACTGAAGCTTTCTTT.

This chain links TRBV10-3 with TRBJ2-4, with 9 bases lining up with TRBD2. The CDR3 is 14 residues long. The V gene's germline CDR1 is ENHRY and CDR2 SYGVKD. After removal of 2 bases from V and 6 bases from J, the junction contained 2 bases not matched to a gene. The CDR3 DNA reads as TGTGCCATCAGTGAGGGACTAGCGACAAACATTCAGTACTTC. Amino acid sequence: CAISEGLATNIQYF.

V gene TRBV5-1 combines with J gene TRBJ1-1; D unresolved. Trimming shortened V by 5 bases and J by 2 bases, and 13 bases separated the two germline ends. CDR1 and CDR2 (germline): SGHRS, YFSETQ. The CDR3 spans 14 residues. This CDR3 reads CASSQNAANTEAFF. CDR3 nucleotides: TGCGCCAGCAGTCAAAACGCGGCAAACACTGAAGCTTTCTTT.

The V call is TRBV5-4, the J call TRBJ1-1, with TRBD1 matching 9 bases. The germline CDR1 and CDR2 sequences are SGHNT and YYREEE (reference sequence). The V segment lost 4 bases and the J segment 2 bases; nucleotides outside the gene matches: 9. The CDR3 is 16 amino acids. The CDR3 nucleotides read TGTGCCAGCAGCATTAACCGGGACAGGGTCAACACTGAAGCTTTCTTT. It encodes CASSINRDRVNTEAFF.

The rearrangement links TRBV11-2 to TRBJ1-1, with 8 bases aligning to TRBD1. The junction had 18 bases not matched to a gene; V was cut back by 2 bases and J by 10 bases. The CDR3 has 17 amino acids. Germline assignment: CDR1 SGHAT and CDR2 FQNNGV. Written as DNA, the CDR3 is TGTGCCAGCAGCTTAAGCTCACCAGGGACAGGCGGGGGCAGAGCTTTCTTT. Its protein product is CASSLSSPGTGGGRAFF.

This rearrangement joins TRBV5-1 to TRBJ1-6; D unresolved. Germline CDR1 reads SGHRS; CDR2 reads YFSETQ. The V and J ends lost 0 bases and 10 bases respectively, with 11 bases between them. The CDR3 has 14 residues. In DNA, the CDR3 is TGCGCCAGCAGCTTGGCTAGCGACGGGTCACCCCTCCACTTT. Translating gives CASSLASDGSPLHF.

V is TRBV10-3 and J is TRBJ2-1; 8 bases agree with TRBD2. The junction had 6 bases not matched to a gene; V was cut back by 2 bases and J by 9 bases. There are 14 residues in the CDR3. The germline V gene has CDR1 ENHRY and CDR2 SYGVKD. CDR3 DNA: TGTGCCATCAGTGAGACTAGCGGAAGGGGTGAGCAGTTCTTC. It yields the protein CAISETSGRGEQFF.

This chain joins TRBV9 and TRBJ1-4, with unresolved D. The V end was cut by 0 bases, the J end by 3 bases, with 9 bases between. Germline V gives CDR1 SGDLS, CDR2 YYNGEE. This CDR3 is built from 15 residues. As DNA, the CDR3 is TGTGCCAGCAGCGTAGGAATAACAGCTAATGAAAAACTGTTTTTT. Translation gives CASSVGITANEKLFF.

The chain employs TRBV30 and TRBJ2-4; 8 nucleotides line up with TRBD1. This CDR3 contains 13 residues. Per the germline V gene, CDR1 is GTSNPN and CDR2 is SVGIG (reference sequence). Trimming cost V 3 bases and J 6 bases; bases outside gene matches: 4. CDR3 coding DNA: TGTGCCTGGAGGGACAGGGTGGGAAACATTCAGTACTTC. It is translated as CAWRDRVGNIQYF.

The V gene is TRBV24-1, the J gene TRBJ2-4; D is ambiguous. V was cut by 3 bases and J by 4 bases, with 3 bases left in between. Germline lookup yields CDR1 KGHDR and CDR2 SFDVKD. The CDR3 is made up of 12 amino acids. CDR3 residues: CATSDPKNIQYF. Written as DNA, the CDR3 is TGTGCCACCAGTGATCCTAAAAACATTCAGTACTTC.

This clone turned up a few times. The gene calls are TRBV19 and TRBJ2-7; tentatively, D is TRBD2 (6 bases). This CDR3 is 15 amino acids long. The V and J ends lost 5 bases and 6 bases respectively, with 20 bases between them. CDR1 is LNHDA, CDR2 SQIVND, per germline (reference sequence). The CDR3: CASSVSVGGPLEQYF. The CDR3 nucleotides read TGTGCCAGTAGTGTTAGCGTCGGAGGGCCCCTCGAGCAGTACTTC.

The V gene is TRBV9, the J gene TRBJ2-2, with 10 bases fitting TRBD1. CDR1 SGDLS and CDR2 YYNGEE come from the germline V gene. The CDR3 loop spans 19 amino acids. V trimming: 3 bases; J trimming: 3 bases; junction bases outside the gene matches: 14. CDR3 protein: CASSAGISWTGGDTGELFF. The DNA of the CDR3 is TGTGCCAGCAGCGCCGGAATTTCGTGGACAGGGGGGGACACCGGGGAGCTGTTTTTT.

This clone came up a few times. Here the CDR3 DNA reads TGTGCCAGCACTACCCGCGGGACCCTGGGAACCTACGAGCAGTACTTC. Its translation: CASTTRGTLGTYEQYF. The rearrangement uses TRBV6-6 and TRBJ2-7; D is possibly TRBD2 (6 bases). Germline CDR1 and CDR2: MNHNY and SVGAGI (reference sequence). V lost 7 bases and J 2 bases, leaving 21 bases between the germline ends. The CDR3 spans 16 residues.

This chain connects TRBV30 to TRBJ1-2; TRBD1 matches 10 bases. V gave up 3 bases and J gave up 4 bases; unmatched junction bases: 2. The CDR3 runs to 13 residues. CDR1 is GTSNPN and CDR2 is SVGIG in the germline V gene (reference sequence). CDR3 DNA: TGTGCCTGGAGGACAGGGGGCGCCTATGGCTACACCTTC. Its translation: CAWRTGGAYGYTF.

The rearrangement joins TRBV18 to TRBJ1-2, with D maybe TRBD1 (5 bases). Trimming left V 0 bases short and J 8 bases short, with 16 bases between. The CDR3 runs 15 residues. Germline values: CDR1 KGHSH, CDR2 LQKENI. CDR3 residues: CASSPPDGTSGGYTF. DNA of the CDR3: TGTGCCAGCTCACCACCGGACGGGACTAGCGGCGGCTACACCTTC.

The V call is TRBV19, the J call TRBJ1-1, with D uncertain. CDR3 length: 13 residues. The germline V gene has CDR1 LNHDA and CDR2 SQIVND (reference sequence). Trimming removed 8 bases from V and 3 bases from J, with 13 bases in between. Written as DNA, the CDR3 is TGTGCCAGTTCGACTCAAAAGGACACTGAAGCTTTCTTT. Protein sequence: CASSTQKDTEAFF.

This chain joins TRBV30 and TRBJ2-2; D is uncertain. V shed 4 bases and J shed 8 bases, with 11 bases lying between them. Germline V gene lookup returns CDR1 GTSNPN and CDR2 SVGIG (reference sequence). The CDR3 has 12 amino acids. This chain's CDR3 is CAWTPLGGELFF. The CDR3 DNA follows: TGTGCCTGGACCCCCCTCGGGGGGGAGCTGTTTTTT.

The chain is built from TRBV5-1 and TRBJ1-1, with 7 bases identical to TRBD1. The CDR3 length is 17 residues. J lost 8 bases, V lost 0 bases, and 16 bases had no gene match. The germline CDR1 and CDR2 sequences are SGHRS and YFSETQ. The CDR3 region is CASSLALGQAGGAEAFF. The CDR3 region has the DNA TGCGCCAGCAGCTTGGCTCTAGGACAGGCAGGAGGGGCGGAAGCTTTCTTT.